One and the same sample provided the 27 T cell receptor beta chains below, sequenced in a study of CD8 T cells in ankylosing spondylitis. Regarding the study as a whole: Seemingly distinctive of ankylosing spondylitis blood was a TCR beta motif formed by eight highly homologous variants.

TCRdb re-derived calls from the 5' RACE reads in MiXCR, one entry per CDR3 protein. The top ten hold around a third of the sample, which has around 130,000 distinct CDR3 sequences, roughly 15% seen once. Their antigen targets remain unknown. Sequenced: blood, either unsorted or a sorted T cell fraction (not recorded which). The receptors stem from a male donor with ankylosing spondylitis.

This chain uses TRBV29-1 with TRBJ2-7, with 7 bases fitting TRBD2. The germline gives CDR1 SQVTM, CDR2 ANQGSEA. The CDR3 runs to 14 residues. J gave up 2 bases and V 5 bases, and 9 bases lay outside the gene matches. The chain's CDR3 is CSVLQGGWAYEQYF. CDR3 DNA sequence: TGCAGCGTTCTCCAGGGAGGGTGGGCCTACGAGCAGTACTTC.

This clonotype was detected ten times or more. Here the CDR3 reads CASSVGDNSYNEQFF. Here the CDR3 DNA reads TGTGCCAGCAGCGTTGGGGACAACTCCTACAATGAGCAGTTCTTC. The chain joins TRBV9 to TRBJ2-1; weak D call: TRBD1 (6 bases). The ends were cut back, 2 bases at V and 0 bases at J, with 9 bases in the middle. The germline V gene has CDR1 SGDLS and CDR2 YYNGEE. The CDR3 spans 15 residues.

The chain uses TRBV11-2 and TRBJ2-5, with 12 bases fitting TRBD1. After removal of 1 base from V and 7 bases from J, the junction contained 13 bases not matched to a gene. The CDR3 has 18 residues. CDR1 and CDR2 from the germline V gene are SGHAT and FQNNGV. CDR3 nucleotide sequence: TGTGCCAGCAGCTTAGGGGACAGGGGGCTTCGGATTCCCGGGACCCAGTACTTC. Its translation: CASSLGDRGLRIPGTQYF.

This sequence joins TRBV9 and TRBJ2-7; D is undetermined. V shed 0 bases and J shed 0 bases, with 7 bases lying between them. CDR1 and CDR2 from the germline V gene are SGDLS and YYNGEE. The CDR3 extends over 14 amino acids. CDR3 sequence: CASSVGLSSYEQYF. The CDR3 DNA is TGTGCCAGCAGCGTAGGACTGAGCTCCTACGAGCAGTACTTC.

This clonotype was seen a handful of times. The chain combines TRBV4-3 with TRBJ1-5; the D gene is possibly TRBD1 (6 bases). The germline V gene encodes CDR1 LGHNA and CDR2 YSLEER. There are 15 residues in the CDR3. The ends were cut back, 0 bases at V and 7 bases at J, with 13 bases in the middle. CDR3 DNA: TGCGCCAGCAGCCAAGACCGGGGGGCGTACCAGCCCCAGCATTTT. This sequence encodes CASSQDRGAYQPQHF.

A single count supports this clonotype. This chain links TRBV15 with TRBJ1-4, with D unresolved. Per germline, CDR1 LNHNV and CDR2 YYDKDF (reference sequence). V was trimmed by 0 bases and J by 5 bases, leaving 13 bases between them. The CDR3 runs to 16 residues. CDR3 protein: CATSRDTLGKNEKLFF. As DNA, the CDR3 is TGTGCCACCAGCAGAGATACGCTGGGGAAGAATGAAAAACTGTTTTTT.

This clonotype was picked up many times. The chain recombines TRBV4-2 with TRBJ1-2; unclear D gene. V was clipped by 1 base and J by 0 bases, with 3 bases between them. Germline V lookup: CDR1 LGHNA, CDR2 YNFKEQ. CDR3 length: 13 amino acids. CDR3 loop: CASSQGTNYGYTF. DNA of the CDR3: TGTGCCAGCAGCCAAGGGACTAACTATGGCTACACCTTC.

This clonotype was recorded once. This sequence joins TRBV28 and TRBJ2-2; a weak D match, TRBD2 (5 bases). V dropped 6 bases and J dropped 6 bases, with 17 bases sitting between them. CDR3 length: 15 residues. The V gene's germline CDR1 is MDHEN and CDR2 SYDVKM. The CDR3 DNA sequence: TGTGCCAGCAGGCCACCGGGAAGCACCCCCGGGGAGCTGTTTTTT. Its protein product is CASRPPGSTPGELFF.

This sequence joins TRBV7-8 and TRBJ1-5; the D gene is possibly TRBD1 (5 bases). The CDR3 runs to 13 residues. The germline gives CDR1 SGHVS, CDR2 FQNEAQ. Trimming left V 3 bases short and J 7 bases short, with 10 bases between. The CDR3 DNA reads TGTGCCAGCAGCTTGGGGGGTCCACAGCCCCAGCATTTT. This sequence encodes CASSLGGPQPQHF.

The chain combines TRBV11-2 with TRBJ2-3; 13 bases fit TRBD2. CDR3 length equals 16 residues. From germline, CDR1 is SGHAT and CDR2 FQNNGV. The trim removed 7 bases at V and 1 base at J, leaving 5 bases unmatched. This CDR3 is CASTRLAGGGTDTQYF. CDR3 DNA: TGTGCCAGCACCCGACTAGCGGGAGGCGGCACAGATACGCAGTATTTT.

The chain is built from TRBV6-2 or TRBV6-3 and TRBJ1-2; D not certain. V was clipped by 3 bases and J by 2 bases, with 13 bases between them. Per germline, CDR1 MNHEY and CDR2 SVGEGT. The CDR3 consists of 15 residues. CDR3 loop: CASSYGVGWNYGYTF. CDR3 coding DNA: TGTGCCAGCAGTTATGGTGTGGGCTGGAACTATGGCTACACCTTC.

This clonotype was observed a few times. The gene calls are TRBV12-3 or TRBV12-4 and TRBJ2-5, with TRBD2 matching 8 bases. Germline trimming cut 5 bases from V and 5 bases from J; bases unmatched to any gene: 19. The CDR3 totals 18 residues. The CDR3 protein is CASSATGLALTAIETQYF. DNA for the CDR3: TGTGCCAGCAGTGCAACCGGACTAGCCCTCACCGCAATCGAGACCCAGTACTTC.

This clonotype was counted at least ten times. J is TRBJ2-1 and V is TRBV27, with 9 bases lining up with TRBD2. V lost 4 bases to trimming and J lost 7 bases; unmatched junction nucleotides: 2. The CDR3 extends over 13 amino acids. Germline assignment: CDR1 MNHEY and CDR2 SMNVEV (reference sequence). The DNA for the CDR3 is TGTGCCAGCAGTTCGGGACTAGCAAATGAGCAGTTCTTC. It yields the protein CASSSGLANEQFF.

This clonotype showed up just a few times. This sequence joins TRBV6-5 and TRBJ2-5, with D perhaps matching TRBD2 (6 bases). Trimming took 0 bases from V and 5 from J, leaving 13 bases between them. The CDR3 runs 15 residues. Germline V gene sequence: CDR1 MNHEY, CDR2 SVGAGI. In DNA form, the CDR3 reads TGTGCCAGCAGTTACTCGGGACTCCGGGGGGAGACCCAGTACTTC. Its protein is CASSYSGLRGETQYF.

The J gene is TRBJ2-2, the V gene TRBV24-1; D is undetermined. Trimming removed 12 bases from V and 0 bases from J, with 13 bases in between. The CDR3 contains 14 residues. Germline-derived CDR1 and CDR2 are KGHDR and SFDVKD. CDR3 DNA: TGTGCCGCCAATAGTCCTACGAACACCGGGGAGCTGTTTTTT. Amino acid sequence: CAANSPTNTGELFF.

This clonotype has more than one count but fewer than ten. CDR3 in DNA: TGTGCCAGCAGCTACGGGACAGGGTTTAATGGGGCCAACGTCCTGACTTTC. Amino acids: CASSYGTGFNGANVLTF. The J gene is TRBJ2-6, the V gene TRBV27; 9 bases are a match to TRBD1. The length of the CDR3 is 17 residues. The ends lost 6 bases at V and 3 bases at J; junction bases unmatched: 9. From germline, CDR1 is MNHEY and CDR2 SMNVEV (reference sequence).

This rearrangement joins TRBV28 to TRBJ2-3; no firm D call. Trimming took 3 bases from V and 9 from J, leaving 10 bases between them. This CDR3 contains 12 residues. The germline V gene has CDR1 MDHEN and CDR2 SYDVKM. The CDR3 DNA sequence: TGTGCCAGCAGTTTCAACTTAGCCACGCAGTATTTT. This codes for CASSFNLATQYF.

This clonotype occurred a few times. This sequence joins TRBV28 and TRBJ1-5, with D maybe TRBD1 (5 bases). The V gene's germline CDR1 is MDHEN and CDR2 SYDVKM. The CDR3 covers 16 residues. The V end lost 3 bases, the J end lost 7 bases, and 19 bases lay between the germline ends. CDR3 residues: CASSFDWGRGEQPQHF. The CDR3 DNA reads as TGTGCCAGCAGTTTTGACTGGGGACGGGGAGAACAGCCCCAGCATTTT.

The chain employs TRBV4-1 and TRBJ1-2; D is unclear. The CDR3 consists of 15 residues. V lost 0 bases, J lost 2 bases, and 10 bases lay in between. Looked up from germline, CDR1 is MGHRA and CDR2 is YSYEKL. The CDR3 region has the DNA TGCGCCAGCAGCCAAGATTCCGCCGGGAACTATGGCTACACCTTC. Translated, it gives CASSQDSAGNYGYTF.

This clonotype was seen only a few times. The chain joins TRBV20-1 to TRBJ2-4; D ambiguous. V lost 5 bases and J 1 base, leaving 12 bases between the germline ends. Germline values: CDR1 DFQATT, CDR2 SNEGSKA (reference sequence). The CDR3 runs to 14 residues. CDR3 in DNA: TGCAGTGCTGACCGAATTGGGGCCAAAAACATTCAGTACTTC. Its protein is CSADRIGAKNIQYF.

This clonotype has just a few counts. V is TRBV2 and J is TRBJ1-2; 7 positions agree with TRBD1. The germline gives CDR1 SNHLY, CDR2 FYNNEI. The CDR3 is 14 amino acids. J lost 4 bases, V lost 2 bases, and 4 bases had no gene match. CDR3 protein: CASSEPGQAYGYTF. For the CDR3, the DNA is TGTGCCAGCAGTGAACCCGGACAGGCCTATGGCTACACCTTC.

The CDR3: CASSVGGSSSYEQYF. CDR3 DNA sequence: TGTGCCAGCAGCGTAGGGGGCTCGAGCTCCTACGAGCAGTACTTC. The chain carries TRBV9 and TRBJ2-7, with D possibly matching TRBD1 (5 bases). CDR3 size: 15 residues. Germline V lookup: CDR1 SGDLS, CDR2 YYNGEE. V was trimmed by 0 bases and J by 0 bases, leaving 10 bases between them.

This clonotype occurred a few times. V gene TRBV27 combines with J gene TRBJ2-1; TRBD2 agrees at 9 bases. Germline V gene lookup returns CDR1 MNHEY and CDR2 SMNVEV (reference sequence). Losses at the gene ends were 5 bases for V and 9 bases for J; bases not matched to a gene: 14. The CDR3 extends over 16 amino acids. The CDR3 DNA follows: TGTGCCAGCAGTACTCTAGCGGGAAAGGAGTCGGGTGAGCAGTTCTTC. Protein sequence: CASSTLAGKESGEQFF.

The genes are TRBV20-1 and TRBJ2-2, with 7 positions matching TRBD1. V dropped 3 bases and J dropped 6; count of bases not matched to a gene: 7. CDR1 and CDR2 from the germline V gene are DFQATT and SNEGSKA (reference sequence). CDR3 length: 14 amino acids. CDR3 coding DNA: TGCAGTGCTAGGGACAGGAATAAAGCCGGGGAGCTGTTTTTT. Its translation: CSARDRNKAGELFF.

This clonotype was observed a handful of times. The rearrangement links TRBV9 to TRBJ2-1; 10 positions agree with TRBD2. Looked up from germline, CDR1 is SGDLS and CDR2 is YYNGEE. The CDR3 extends over 13 amino acids. V was pared by 0 bases and J by 10 bases, with 1 base of the junction left unmatched. The CDR3 region is CASSVGTSGEQFF. The CDR3 bases are TGTGCCAGCAGCGTAGGGACTAGCGGAGAGCAGTTCTTC.

V gene TRBV9 combines with J gene TRBJ2-1; 7 bases fit TRBD1. Trimming removed 2 bases from V and 0 bases from J; junction bases left unmatched: 2. This CDR3 has 15 residues. The germline CDR1 and CDR2 sequences are SGDLS and YYNGEE. This chain's CDR3 is CASSVRDSSYNEQFF. The CDR3 DNA follows: TGTGCCAGCAGCGTCCGGGACAGCTCCTACAATGAGCAGTTCTTC.

The rearrangement links TRBV28 to TRBJ1-5; 9 bases agree with TRBD1. From germline, CDR1 is MDHEN and CDR2 SYDVKM. V shed 2 bases, J shed 5 bases, and the junction held 1 base outside the gene matches. The CDR3 has 14 amino acids. The CDR3 is CASSLGTGYQPQHF. The CDR3 nucleotides read TGTGCCAGCAGTTTAGGGACAGGGTATCAGCCCCAGCATTTT.